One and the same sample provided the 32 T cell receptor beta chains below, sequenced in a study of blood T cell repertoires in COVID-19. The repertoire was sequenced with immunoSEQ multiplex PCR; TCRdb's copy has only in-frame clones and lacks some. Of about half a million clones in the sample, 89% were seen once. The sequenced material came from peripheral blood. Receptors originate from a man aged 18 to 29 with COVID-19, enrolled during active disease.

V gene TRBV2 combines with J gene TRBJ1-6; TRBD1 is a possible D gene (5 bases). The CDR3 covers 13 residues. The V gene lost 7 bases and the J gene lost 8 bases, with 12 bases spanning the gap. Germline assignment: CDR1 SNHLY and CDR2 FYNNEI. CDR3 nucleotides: TGTGCCAGCATCCGGGGGAGGGATTCACCCCTCCACTTT. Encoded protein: CASIRGRDSPLHF.

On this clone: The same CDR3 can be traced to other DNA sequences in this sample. CDR3 residues: CASSPWTDNEQFF. CDR3 coding DNA: TGTGCCAGCTCACCGTGGACAGACAATGAGCAGTTCTTC. This chain links TRBV18 with TRBJ2-1, with D possibly matching TRBD1 (6 bases). The V gene's germline CDR1 is KGHSH and CDR2 LQKENI. Trimming removed 3 bases from V and 5 bases from J, with 8 bases in between. The CDR3 consists of 13 residues. The whole variable domain, remainder taken from reference TRBV18 and TRBJ2-1, is NAGVMQNPRHLVRRRGQEARLRCSPMKGHSHVYWYRQLPEEGLKFMVYLQKENIIDESGMPKERFSAEFPKEGPSILRIQQVVRGDSAAYFCASSPWTDNEQFFGPGTRLTVL.

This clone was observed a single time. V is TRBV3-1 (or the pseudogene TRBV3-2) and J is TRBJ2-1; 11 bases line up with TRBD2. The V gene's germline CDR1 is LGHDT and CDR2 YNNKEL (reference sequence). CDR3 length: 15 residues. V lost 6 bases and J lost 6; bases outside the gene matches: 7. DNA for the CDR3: TGTGCCAGCAGGAGGGGACTAGCGGATTCCAATGAGCAGTTCTTC. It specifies CASRRGLADSNEQFF.

CDR3 nucleotides: TGCGCCAGCAGCTACGGAGCAGGGGTGGGCTACGAGCAGTACTTC. Protein sequence: CASSYGAGVGYEQYF. The chain links TRBV5-1 to TRBJ2-7, with a tentative D call TRBD1 (6 bases). The CDR3 loop spans 15 amino acids. The V end was cut by 3 bases, the J end by 3 bases, with 16 bases between. The germline V gene has CDR1 SGHRS and CDR2 YFSETQ.

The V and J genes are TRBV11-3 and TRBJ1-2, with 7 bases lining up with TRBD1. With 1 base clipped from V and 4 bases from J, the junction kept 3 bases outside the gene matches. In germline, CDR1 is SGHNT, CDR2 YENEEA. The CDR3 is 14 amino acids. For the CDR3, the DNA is TGTGCCAGCAGCTTAGGGACAGGCACCTATGGCTACACCTTC. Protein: CASSLGTGTYGYTF.

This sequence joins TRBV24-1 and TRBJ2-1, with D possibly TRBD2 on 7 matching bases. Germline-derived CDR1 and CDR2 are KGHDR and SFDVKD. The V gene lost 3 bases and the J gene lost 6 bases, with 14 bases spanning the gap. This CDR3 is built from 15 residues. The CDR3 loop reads CATSDPARGGNEQFF. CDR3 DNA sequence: TGTGCCACCAGTGATCCCGCGAGGGGGGGCAATGAGCAGTTCTTC.

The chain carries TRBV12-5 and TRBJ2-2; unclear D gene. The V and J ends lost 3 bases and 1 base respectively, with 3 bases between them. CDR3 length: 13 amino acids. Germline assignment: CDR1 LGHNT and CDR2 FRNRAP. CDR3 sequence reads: CASGFLNTGELFF. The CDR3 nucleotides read TGTGCTAGTGGTTTCCTGAACACCGGGGAGCTGTTTTTT.

The CDR3 region is CASSQLSGGMNTEAFF. DNA of the CDR3: TGTGCCAGCAGCCAATTGTCAGGGGGTATGAACACTGAAGCTTTCTTT. The chain employs TRBV3-1 (or the pseudogene TRBV3-2) and TRBJ1-1; TRBD1 agrees at 7 bases. Germline loops: CDR1 LGHDT, CDR2 YNNKEL (reference sequence). J was trimmed by 0 bases and V by 2 bases; bases with no gene match: 6. The CDR3 consists of 16 residues.

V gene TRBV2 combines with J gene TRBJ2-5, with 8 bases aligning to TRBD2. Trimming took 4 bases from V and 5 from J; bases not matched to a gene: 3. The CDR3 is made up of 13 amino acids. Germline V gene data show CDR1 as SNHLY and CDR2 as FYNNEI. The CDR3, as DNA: TGTGCCAGCAGTGCCGGGGGGGTGGAGACCCAGTACTTC. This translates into CASSAGGVETQYF.

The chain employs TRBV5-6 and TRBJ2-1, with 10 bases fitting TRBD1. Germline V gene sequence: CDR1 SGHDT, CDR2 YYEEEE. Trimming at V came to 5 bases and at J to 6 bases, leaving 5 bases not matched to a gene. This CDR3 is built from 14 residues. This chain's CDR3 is CASSRTGGINEQFF. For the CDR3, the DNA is TGTGCCAGCAGTCGGACAGGGGGTATCAATGAGCAGTTCTTC.

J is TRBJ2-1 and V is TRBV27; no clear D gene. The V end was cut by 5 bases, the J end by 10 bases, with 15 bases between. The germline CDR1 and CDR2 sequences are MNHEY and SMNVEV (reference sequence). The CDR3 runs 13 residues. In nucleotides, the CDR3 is TGTGCCAGCAGTGTCCTCGGCGGCTCCGAGCAGTTCTTC. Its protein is CASSVLGGSEQFF.

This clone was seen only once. DNA for the CDR3: TGTGCCTGGAGAACCGGGGGCACAGATACGCAGTATTTT. Translating gives CAWRTGGTDTQYF. The genes are TRBV30 and TRBJ2-3, with D possibly TRBD2 on 5 matching bases. There are 13 residues in the CDR3. Germline V gives CDR1 GTSNPN, CDR2 SVGIG (reference sequence). V shed 3 bases and J shed 1 base, with 8 bases lying between them.

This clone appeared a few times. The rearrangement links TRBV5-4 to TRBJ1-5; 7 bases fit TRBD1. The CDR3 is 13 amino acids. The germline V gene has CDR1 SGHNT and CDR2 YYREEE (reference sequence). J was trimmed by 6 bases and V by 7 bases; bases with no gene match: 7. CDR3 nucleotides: TGTGCCAGCCTAGACAGGGAACGTCAGCCCCAGCATTTT. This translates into CASLDRERQPQHF. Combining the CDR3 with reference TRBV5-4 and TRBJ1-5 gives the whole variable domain ETGVTQSPTHLIKTRGQQVTLRCSSQSGHNTVSWYQQALGQGPQFIFQYYREEENGRGNFPPRFSGLQFPNYSSELNVNALELDDSALYLCASLDRERQPQHFGDGTRLSIL.

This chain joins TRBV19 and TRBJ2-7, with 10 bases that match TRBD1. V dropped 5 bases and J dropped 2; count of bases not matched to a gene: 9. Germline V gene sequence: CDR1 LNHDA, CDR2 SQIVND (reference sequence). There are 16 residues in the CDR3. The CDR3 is CASSVSSGTGAYEQYF. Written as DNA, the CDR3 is TGTGCCAGTAGTGTCTCCTCCGGGACAGGGGCCTACGAGCAGTACTTC.

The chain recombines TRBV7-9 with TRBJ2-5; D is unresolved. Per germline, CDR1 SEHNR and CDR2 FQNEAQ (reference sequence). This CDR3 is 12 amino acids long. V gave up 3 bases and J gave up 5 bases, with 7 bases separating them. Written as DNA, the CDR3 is TGTGCCAGCAGCTTGGAAGCGGAGACCCAGTACTTC. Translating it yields CASSLEAETQYF. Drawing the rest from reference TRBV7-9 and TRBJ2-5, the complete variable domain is DTGVSQNPRHKITKRGQNVTFRCDPISEHNRLYWYRQTLGQGPEFLTYFQNEAQLEKSRLLSDRFSAERPKGSFSTLEIQRTEQGDSAMYLCASSLEAETQYFGPGTRLLVL.

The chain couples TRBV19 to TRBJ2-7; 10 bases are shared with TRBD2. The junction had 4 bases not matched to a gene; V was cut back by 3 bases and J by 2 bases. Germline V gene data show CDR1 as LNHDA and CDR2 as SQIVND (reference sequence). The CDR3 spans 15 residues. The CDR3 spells CASSIGLAETYEQYF. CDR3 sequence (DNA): TGTGCCAGTAGTATTGGACTAGCGGAGACCTACGAGCAGTACTTC.

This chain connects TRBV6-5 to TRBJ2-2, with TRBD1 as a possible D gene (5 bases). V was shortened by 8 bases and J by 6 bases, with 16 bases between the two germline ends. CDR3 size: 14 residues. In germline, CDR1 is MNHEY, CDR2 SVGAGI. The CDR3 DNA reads TGTGCCAGCGTAGGTAGGGGTGCAGCCGGGGAGCTGTTTTTT. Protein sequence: CASVGRGAAGELFF.

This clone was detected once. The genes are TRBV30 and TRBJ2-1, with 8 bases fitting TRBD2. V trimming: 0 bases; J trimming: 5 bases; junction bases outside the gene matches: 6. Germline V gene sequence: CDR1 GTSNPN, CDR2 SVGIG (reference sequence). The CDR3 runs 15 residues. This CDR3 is CAWSVELAVNNEQFF. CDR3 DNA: TGTGCCTGGAGTGTAGAACTAGCGGTAAACAATGAGCAGTTCTTC.

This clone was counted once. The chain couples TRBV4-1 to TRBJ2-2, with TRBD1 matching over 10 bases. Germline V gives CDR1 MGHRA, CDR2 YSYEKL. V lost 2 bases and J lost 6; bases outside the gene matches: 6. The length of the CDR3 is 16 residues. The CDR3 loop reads CASSQPGTGVSGELFF. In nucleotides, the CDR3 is TGCGCCAGCAGCCAACCCGGGACAGGGGTTTCCGGGGAGCTGTTTTTT.

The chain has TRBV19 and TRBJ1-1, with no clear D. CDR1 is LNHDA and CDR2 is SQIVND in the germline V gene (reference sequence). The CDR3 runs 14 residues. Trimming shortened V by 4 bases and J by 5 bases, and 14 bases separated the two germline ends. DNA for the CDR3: TGTGCCAGTAGTACCCTCCTTACGGGGACTGAAGCTTTCTTT. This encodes CASSTLLTGTEAFF.

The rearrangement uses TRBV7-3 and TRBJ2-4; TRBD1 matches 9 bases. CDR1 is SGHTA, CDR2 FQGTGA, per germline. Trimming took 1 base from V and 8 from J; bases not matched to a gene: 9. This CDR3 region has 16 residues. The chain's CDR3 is CASSLNSGTGSDIQYF. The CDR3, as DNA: TGTGCCAGCAGCTTAAATTCCGGGACAGGGTCAGACATTCAGTACTTC.

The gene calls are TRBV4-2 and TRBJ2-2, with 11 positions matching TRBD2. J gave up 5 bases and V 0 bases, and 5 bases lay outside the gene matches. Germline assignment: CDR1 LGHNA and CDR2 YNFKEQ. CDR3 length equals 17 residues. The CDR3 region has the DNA TGTGCCAGCAGCCAAGATCGTAGCGGGGGGGAAACCGGGGAGCTGTTTTTT. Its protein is CASSQDRSGGETGELFF.

This chain's CDR3 is CASRFRVQSRETQYF. CDR3 DNA sequence: TGTGCCAGCAGGTTCCGGGTCCAGAGCCGAGAGACCCAGTACTTC. The chain links TRBV11-2 to TRBJ2-5; the D is unclear. This CDR3 has 15 residues. Germline assignment: CDR1 SGHAT and CDR2 FQNNGV. V lost 6 bases, J lost 4 bases, and 18 bases lay in between.

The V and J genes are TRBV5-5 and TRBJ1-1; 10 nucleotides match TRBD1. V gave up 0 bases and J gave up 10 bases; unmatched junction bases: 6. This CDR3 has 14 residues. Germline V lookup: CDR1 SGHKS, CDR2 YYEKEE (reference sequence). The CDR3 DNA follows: TGTGCCAGCAGCTTGGGGGATTGGGACAGGGGAGCTTTCTTT. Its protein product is CASSLGDWDRGAFF.

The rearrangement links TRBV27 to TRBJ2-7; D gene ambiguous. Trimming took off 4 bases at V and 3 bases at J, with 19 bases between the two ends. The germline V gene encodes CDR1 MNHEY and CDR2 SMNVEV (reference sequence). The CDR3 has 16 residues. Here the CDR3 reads CASSSYSGVRFYEQYF. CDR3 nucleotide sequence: TGTGCCAGCAGTTCTTACAGTGGTGTTCGGTTCTACGAGCAGTACTTC.

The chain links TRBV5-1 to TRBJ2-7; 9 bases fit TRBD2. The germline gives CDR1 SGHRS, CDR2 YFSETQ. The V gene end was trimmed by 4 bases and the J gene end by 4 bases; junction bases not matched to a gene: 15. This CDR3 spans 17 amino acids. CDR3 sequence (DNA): TGCGCCAGCAGCCCCCTTTCGAGCGGGAGGCTGTTATACGAGCAGTACTTC. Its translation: CASSPLSSGRLLYEQYF.

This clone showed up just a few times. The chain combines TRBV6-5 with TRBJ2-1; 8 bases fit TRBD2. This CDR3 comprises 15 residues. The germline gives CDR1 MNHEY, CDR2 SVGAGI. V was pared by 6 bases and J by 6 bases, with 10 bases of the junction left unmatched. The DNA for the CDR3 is TGTGCCAGCAGCATCCTCGGGGGGGACTTCAATGAGCAGTTCTTC. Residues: CASSILGGDFNEQFF.

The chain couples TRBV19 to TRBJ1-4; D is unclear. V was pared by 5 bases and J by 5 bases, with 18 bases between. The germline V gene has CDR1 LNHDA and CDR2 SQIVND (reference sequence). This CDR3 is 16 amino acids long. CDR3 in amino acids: CASSPEPLRGNEKLFF. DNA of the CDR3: TGTGCCAGTAGTCCCGAGCCCCTTCGCGGGAATGAAAAACTGTTTTTT.

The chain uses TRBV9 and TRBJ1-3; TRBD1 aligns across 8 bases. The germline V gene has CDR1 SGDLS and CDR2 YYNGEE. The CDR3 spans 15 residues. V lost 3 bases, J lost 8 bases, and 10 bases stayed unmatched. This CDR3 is CASSARQGLGDTIYF. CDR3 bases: TGTGCCAGCAGCGCCCGACAGGGGTTGGGTGACACCATATATTTT.

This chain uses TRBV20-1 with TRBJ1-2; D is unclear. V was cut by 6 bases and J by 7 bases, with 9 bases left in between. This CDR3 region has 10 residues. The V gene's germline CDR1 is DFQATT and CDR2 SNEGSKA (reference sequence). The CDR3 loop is CSAPGSGYTF. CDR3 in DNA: TGCAGTGCGCCGGGTAGTGGCTACACCTTC.

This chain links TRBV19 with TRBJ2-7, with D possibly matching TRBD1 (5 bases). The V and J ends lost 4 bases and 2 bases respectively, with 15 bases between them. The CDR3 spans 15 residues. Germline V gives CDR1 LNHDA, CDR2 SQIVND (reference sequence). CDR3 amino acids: CASSNDPETAYEQYF. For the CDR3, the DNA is TGTGCCAGTAGTAATGACCCCGAGACAGCCTACGAGCAGTACTTC.

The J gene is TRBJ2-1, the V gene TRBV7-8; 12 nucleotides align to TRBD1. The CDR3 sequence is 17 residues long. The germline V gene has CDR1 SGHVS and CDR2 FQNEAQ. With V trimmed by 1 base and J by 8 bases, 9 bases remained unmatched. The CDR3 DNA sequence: TGTGCCAGCAGCTTAGTAGGGGGACAGGGGGCGAGGGATGAGCAGTTCTTC. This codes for CASSLVGGQGARDEQFF.